Listed below are T cell receptor beta chains from one sample, sequenced in a study of T cell clonotyping in hematopoietic cell transplantation. The data were produced by immunoSEQ multiplex PCR, yet TCRdb's version contains in-frame clones alone and is incomplete. Of roughly 3,000 clones listed, around 80% are singletons. The source was peripheral blood mononuclear cells, collected 30 days after allogeneic stem cell transplant. These receptor sequences come from a male patient aged 60-70 years who had an allogeneic stem cell transplant, so T cells may come from the graft donor. Some clones in this sample may be carry-over from other donors' samples. Both conserved end residues are trimmed from each CDR3.

v_gene: TRBV19; j_gene: TRBJ2-1; CDR3aa: ASSKSEGGPYNEQF
v_gene: TRBV30; j_gene: TRBJ1-1; CDR3aa: AWSEFNTEAF
v_gene: TRBV4-3; j_gene: TRBJ1-2; CDR3aa: ASSQDGTGINYGYT
v_gene: TRBV6-5; j_gene: TRBJ1-2; CDR3aa: ASHAGGGHYGYT
v_gene: TRBV27; j_gene: TRBJ2-7; CDR3aa: ASSFATGKGEQY
v_gene: TRBV5-1; j_gene: TRBJ2-5; CDR3aa: ASSPPSGAQETQY
v_gene: TRBV29-1; j_gene: TRBJ1-1; CDR3aa: SVYGAWGDTEAF
v_gene: TRBV4-3; j_gene: TRBJ1-2; CDR3aa: ASSQGGYYGYT
v_gene: TRBV6-5; j_gene: TRBJ2-3; CDR3aa: ASSPSGSTDTQY
v_gene: TRBV5-1; j_gene: TRBJ2-7; CDR3aa: ASSLEMSMDEQY
v_gene: TRBV19; j_gene: TRBJ2-5; CDR3aa: ASSIGGSPAETQY
v_gene: TRBV5-4; j_gene: TRBJ1-1; CDR3aa: ASSDQGSQGAF
v_gene: TRBV30; j_gene: TRBJ2-5; CDR3aa: AWRPDGIQETQY
v_gene: TRBV6-5; j_gene: TRBJ2-1; CDR3aa: ASRRGRQANEQF
v_gene: TRBV7-2; j_gene: TRBJ2-3; CDR3aa: ASSLAESSGGTDTQY
v_gene: TRBV19; j_gene: TRBJ2-1; CDR3aa: ASSMDRGIPSYNEQF
v_gene: TRBV2; j_gene: TRBJ1-2; CDR3aa: ASSVGQKIFYGYT
v_gene: TRBV19; j_gene: TRBJ1-1; CDR3aa: ASSIYGRFSNTEAF
v_gene: TRBV7-2; j_gene: TRBJ1-1; CDR3aa: ASITNTEAF
v_gene: TRBV2; j_gene: TRBJ1-2; CDR3aa: ASRTGVYGYT
v_gene: TRBV30; j_gene: TRBJ2-5; CDR3aa: ASSSGKETQY
v_gene: TRBV28; j_gene: TRBJ2-7; CDR3aa: ASRASTEQY
v_gene: TRBV7-9; j_gene: TRBJ2-5; CDR3aa: ASRDQETQY
v_gene: TRBV25-1; j_gene: TRBJ2-3; CDR3aa: ASSGGNTQY
v_gene: TRBV6-5; j_gene: TRBJ1-2; CDR3aa: ASSYPAGPPLI
v_gene: TRBV6-4; j_gene: TRBJ1-2; CDR3aa: ASSTPYGYT
v_gene: TRBV7-2; j_gene: TRBJ2-7; CDR3aa: ASSNTYEQY
v_gene: TRBV28; j_gene: TRBJ1-1; CDR3aa: ASSSPQGGDTEAF
v_gene: TRBV6-5; j_gene: TRBJ1-2; CDR3aa: ASAYSGAGYT
v_gene: TRBV6-5; j_gene: TRBJ2-3; CDR3aa: ASGLDGSTDTQY
v_gene: TRBV7-2; j_gene: TRBJ2-2; CDR3aa: ASSPRLAGGGGELF
v_gene: TRBV6-1; j_gene: TRBJ2-5; CDR3aa: ASSEGLTRSGALQETQY
v_gene: TRBV6-1; j_gene: TRBJ2-1; CDR3aa: ASSELPGQGRGEQF
v_gene: TRBV11-3; j_gene: TRBJ1-2; CDR3aa: ASSLEDSYGYT
v_gene: TRBV5-1; j_gene: TRBJ2-5; CDR3aa: ASSSGMGSETQY
v_gene: TRBV28; j_gene: TRBJ2-7; CDR3aa: ASSPTPGQLYEQY
v_gene: TRBV6-5; j_gene: TRBJ1-1; CDR3aa: ASRLDRALTEAF
v_gene: TRBV28; j_gene: TRBJ1-1; CDR3aa: ASREPGTVKAEAF
v_gene: TRBV5-4; j_gene: TRBJ2-3; CDR3aa: ASSLWSTDTQY
v_gene: TRBV7-2; j_gene: TRBJ2-7; CDR3aa: ASSPQTGPYEQY
v_gene: TRBV19; j_gene: TRBJ1-5; CDR3aa: ASSMSGIYSNQPQH
v_gene: TRBV30; j_gene: TRBJ2-3; CDR3aa: AWSSSGRATDTQY
v_gene: TRBV28; j_gene: TRBJ2-7; CDR3aa: ASSPTTGTGREQY
v_gene: TRBV7-3; j_gene: TRBJ2-1; CDR3aa: ASSLIAGGINNEQF
v_gene: TRBV20-1; j_gene: TRBJ2-3; CDR3aa: SALTFSTQY
v_gene: TRBV4-1; j_gene: TRBJ2-5; CDR3aa: ASSPLPGPQETQY
v_gene: TRBV9; j_gene: TRBJ2-1; CDR3aa: ASSPPTGTSGISSYNEQF
v_gene: TRBV9; j_gene: TRBJ2-5; CDR3aa: ASSPQNVRGETQY
v_gene: TRBV6-5; j_gene: TRBJ1-2; CDR3aa: ASSYAGAVYT
v_gene: TRBV30; j_gene: TRBJ2-7; CDR3aa: AWSQAHEQY
v_gene: TRBV7-2; j_gene: TRBJ2-1; CDR3aa: ASSLRGPSYNEQF
v_gene: TRBV23-1; j_gene: TRBJ2-5; CDR3aa: ASSQIGVQANQETQY
v_gene: TRBV5-1; j_gene: TRBJ2-5; CDR3aa: ASSLLDSSGGQGLPPETQY